This TCR beta chain was captured by sequencing in a study of prognosis after radiotherapy for stage I lung cancer. Whole-study context: Squamous cell carcinoma tumors occurred in about 7 patients, adenocarcinoma in around 12. Therapy given concurrently with stereotactic body radiotherapy reached no patient. While 15 patients showed no significant progression after radiotherapy, a few developed distant metastases at a median of 7 months.

Blood was drawn (approximately 5.8 milliliters of peripheral blood) at each of two time points. The CDR3 is 16 residues long. V lost 10 bases to trimming and J lost 0 bases, with 19 bases between them. Germline values: CDR1 MNHEY, CDR2 SMNVEV (reference sequence). Genomic DNA was the source, and TCR beta CDR3 was amplified from it by two-round multiplex PCR. TRBV and TRBJ genes each had their own specific primers in first-round PCR. TCRdb re-called the multiplex PCR reads through MiXCR, storing one row per CDR3 protein. The sample consists of nearly 35,000 distinct CDR3 sequences, more than 30% of them appearing once.

The rearrangement links TRBV27 to TRBJ2-1; no firm D call. Here the sequenced sample was PBMCs, taken before or after stereotactic body radiation therapy (not recorded which). This TCR came from a donor at least 50 years old with non-small cell lung cancer. CDR3: CANTPTVVLSYNEQFF. CDR3 nucleotides: TGTGCCAACACCCCAACGGTGGTCCTCTCCTACAATGAGCAGTTCTTC.